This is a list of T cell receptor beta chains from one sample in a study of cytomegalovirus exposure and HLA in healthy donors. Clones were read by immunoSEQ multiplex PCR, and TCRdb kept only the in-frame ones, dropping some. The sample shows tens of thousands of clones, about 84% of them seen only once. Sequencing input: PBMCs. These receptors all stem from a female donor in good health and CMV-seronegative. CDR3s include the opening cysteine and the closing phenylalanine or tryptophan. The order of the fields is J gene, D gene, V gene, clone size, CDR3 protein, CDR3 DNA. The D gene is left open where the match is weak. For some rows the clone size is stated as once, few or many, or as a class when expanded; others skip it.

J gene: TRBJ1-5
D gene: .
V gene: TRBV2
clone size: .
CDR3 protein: CASMKSGDSNQPQHF
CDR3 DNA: TGTGCCAGCATGAAGTCAGGGGATAGCAATCAGCCCCAGCATTTT

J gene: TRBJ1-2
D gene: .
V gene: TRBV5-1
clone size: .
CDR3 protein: CASSLLSPYGYTF
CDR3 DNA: TGCGCCAGCAGCTTGTTATCTCCCTATGGCTACACCTTC

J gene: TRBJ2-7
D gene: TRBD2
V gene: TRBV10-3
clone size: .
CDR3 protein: CAIRREYEQYF
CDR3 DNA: TGTGCCATCAGGCGGGAGTACGAGCAGTACTTC

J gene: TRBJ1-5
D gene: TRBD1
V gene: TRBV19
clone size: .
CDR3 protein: CASSIVTGTVATGNQPQHF
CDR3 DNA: TGTGCCAGTAGTATAGTAACCGGGACAGTCGCCACGGGCAATCAGCCCCAGCATTTT

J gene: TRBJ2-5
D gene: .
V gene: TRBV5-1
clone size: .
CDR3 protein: CASSLSGSQETQYF
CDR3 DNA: TGCGCCAGCAGCTTGTCAGGGTCCCAAGAGACCCAGTACTTC

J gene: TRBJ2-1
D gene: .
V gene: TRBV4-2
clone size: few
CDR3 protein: CASSQAGGLHNEQFF
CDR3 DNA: TGTGCCAGCAGCCAAGCGGGGGGCTTACACAATGAGCAGTTCTTC

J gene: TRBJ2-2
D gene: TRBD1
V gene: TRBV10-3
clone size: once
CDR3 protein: CAISGQGVRGTGELFF
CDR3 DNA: TGTGCCATCTCGGGCCAGGGGGTACGTGGCACCGGGGAGCTGTTTTTT

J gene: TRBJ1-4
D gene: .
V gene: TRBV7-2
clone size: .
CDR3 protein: CASSLRTANPTTNEKLFF
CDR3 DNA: TGTGCCAGCAGCTTAAGGACAGCTAACCCTACAACTAATGAAAAACTGTTTTTT

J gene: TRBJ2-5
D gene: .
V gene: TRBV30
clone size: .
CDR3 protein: CAWSPPGSKETQYF
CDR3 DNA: TGTGCCTGGAGTCCCCCCGGGTCGAAGGAGACCCAGTACTTC

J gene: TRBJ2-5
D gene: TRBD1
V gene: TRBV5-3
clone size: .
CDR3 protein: CARSTRQGAKVETQYF
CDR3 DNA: TGTGCCAGAAGCACGCGACAGGGGGCGAAGGTGGAGACCCAGTACTTC

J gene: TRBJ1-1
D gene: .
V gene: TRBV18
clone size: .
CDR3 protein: CASSSGAGWVGTEAFF
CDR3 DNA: TGTGCCAGCTCATCGGGCGCAGGGTGGGTCGGCACTGAAGCTTTCTTT

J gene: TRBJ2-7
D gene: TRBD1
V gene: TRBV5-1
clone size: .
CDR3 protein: CASSLGTGRAEQYF
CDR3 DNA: TGCGCCAGCAGCTTGGGGACAGGGCGGGCCGAGCAGTACTTC

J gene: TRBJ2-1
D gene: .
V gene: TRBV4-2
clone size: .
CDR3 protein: CASSQDRSRGFVNEQFF
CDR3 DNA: TGTGCCAGCAGCCAAGATAGGAGTCGGGGATTTGTCAATGAGCAGTTCTTC

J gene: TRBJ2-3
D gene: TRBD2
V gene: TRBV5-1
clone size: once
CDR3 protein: CASSLELAGRDTQYF
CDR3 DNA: TGCGCCAGCAGCTTGGAATTAGCGGGGAGAGATACGCAGTATTTT

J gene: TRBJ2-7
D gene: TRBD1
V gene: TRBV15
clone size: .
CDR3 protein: CATSTIRGIFYEQYF
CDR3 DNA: TGTGCCACCAGCACAATCAGGGGGATCTTCTACGAGCAGTACTTC

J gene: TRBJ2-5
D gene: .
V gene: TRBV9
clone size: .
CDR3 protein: CASSGGLETQYF
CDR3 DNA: TGTGCCAGCAGCGGGGGCCTCGAGACCCAGTACTTC

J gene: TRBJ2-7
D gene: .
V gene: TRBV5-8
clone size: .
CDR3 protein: CASSHWTVNYEQYF
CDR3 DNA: TGTGCCAGCAGCCATTGGACAGTGAACTACGAGCAGTACTTC

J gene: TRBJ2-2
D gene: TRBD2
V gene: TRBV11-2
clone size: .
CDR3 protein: CASTPSRGGNTGELFF
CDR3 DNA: TGTGCCAGCACCCCTTCACGGGGGGGAAACACCGGGGAGCTGTTTTTT

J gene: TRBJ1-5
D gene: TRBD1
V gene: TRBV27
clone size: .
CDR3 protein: CASSYTGGFNQPQHF
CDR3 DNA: TGTGCCAGCAGTTATACAGGGGGGTTCAATCAGCCCCAGCATTTT

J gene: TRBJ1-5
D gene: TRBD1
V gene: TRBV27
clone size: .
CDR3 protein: CASKGTGPSQPQHF
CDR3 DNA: TGTGCCAGCAAAGGGACAGGGCCCTCTCAGCCCCAGCATTTT

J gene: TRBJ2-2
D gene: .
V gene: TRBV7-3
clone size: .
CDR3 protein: CASSLGLPNTGELFF
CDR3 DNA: TGTGCCAGCAGCTTGGGACTCCCAAACACCGGGGAGCTGTTTTTT

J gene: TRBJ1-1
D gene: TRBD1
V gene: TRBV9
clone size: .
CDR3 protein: CASSVGTGSGMNTEAFF
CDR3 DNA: TGTGCCAGCAGCGTAGGGACAGGGTCGGGAATGAACACTGAAGCTTTCTTT

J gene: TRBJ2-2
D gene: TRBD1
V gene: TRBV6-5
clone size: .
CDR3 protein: CATRTGTLNTGELFF
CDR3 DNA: TGTGCCACCAGGACAGGGACCCTGAACACCGGGGAGCTGTTTTTT

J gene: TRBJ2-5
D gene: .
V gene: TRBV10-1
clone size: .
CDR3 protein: CASSVTGQETQYF
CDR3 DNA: TGCGCCAGCAGTGTAACGGGGCAAGAGACCCAGTACTTC

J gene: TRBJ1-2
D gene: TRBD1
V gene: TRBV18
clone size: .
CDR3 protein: CASSPRRDRGVYTF
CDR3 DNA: TGTGCCAGCTCACCACGCCGGGACAGGGGTGTCTACACCTTC

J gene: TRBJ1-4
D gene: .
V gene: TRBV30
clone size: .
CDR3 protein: CAWSVGQGNEKLFF
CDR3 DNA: TGTGCCTGGAGTGTAGGGCAGGGAAATGAAAAACTGTTTTTT

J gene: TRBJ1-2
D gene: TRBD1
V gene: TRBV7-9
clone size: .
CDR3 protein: CASSFETGEVGSGYGYTF
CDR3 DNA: TGTGCCAGCAGCTTCGAGACAGGGGAAGTGGGGTCGGGCTATGGCTACACCTTC

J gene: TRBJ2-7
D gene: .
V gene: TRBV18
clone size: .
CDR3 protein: CASSPVRSSYEQYF
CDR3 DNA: TGTGCCAGCTCACCAGTACGCAGCTCCTACGAGCAGTACTTC

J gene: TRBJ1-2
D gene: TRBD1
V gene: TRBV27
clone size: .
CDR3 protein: CASRDRPGPFYGYTF
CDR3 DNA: TGTGCCAGCAGGGACAGGCCCGGACCTTTTTATGGCTACACCTTC

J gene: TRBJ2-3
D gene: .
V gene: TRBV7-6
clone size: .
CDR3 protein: CASSPRQVSTDTQYF
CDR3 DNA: TGTGCCAGCAGCCCTAGACAGGTTAGCACAGATACGCAGTATTTT

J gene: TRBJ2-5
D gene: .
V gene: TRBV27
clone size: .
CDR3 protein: CASSLSPRTRKETQYF
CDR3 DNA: TGTGCCAGCAGTTTAAGCCCCCGGACAAGAAAAGAGACCCAGTACTTC

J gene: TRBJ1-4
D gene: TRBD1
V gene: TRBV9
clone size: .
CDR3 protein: CASSVGTGGPFNEKLFF
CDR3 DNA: TGTGCCAGCAGCGTAGGGACAGGGGGTCCTTTTAATGAAAAACTGTTTTTT

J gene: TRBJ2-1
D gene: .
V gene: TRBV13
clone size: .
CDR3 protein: CASSPRQYNEQFF
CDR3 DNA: TGTGCCAGCAGCCCCCGACAGTACAATGAGCAGTTCTTC

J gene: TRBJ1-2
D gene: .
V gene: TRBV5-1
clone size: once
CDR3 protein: CASSLGARNYGYTF
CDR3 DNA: TGCGCCAGCAGCTTGGGTGCCAGGAACTATGGCTACACCTTC

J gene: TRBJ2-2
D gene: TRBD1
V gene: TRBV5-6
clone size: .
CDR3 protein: CASRYRGPGELFF
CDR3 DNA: TGTGCCAGCAGGTACAGGGGACCCGGGGAGCTGTTTTTT

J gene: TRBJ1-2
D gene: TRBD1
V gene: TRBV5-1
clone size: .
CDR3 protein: CASSFKGQGGGYTF
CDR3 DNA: TGCGCCAGCAGCTTTAAAGGACAGGGTGGGGGCTACACCTTC

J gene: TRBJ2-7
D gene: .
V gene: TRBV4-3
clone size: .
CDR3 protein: CASSQDTGYYEQYF
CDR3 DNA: TGCGCCAGCAGCCAAGATACAGGCTACTACGAGCAGTACTTC

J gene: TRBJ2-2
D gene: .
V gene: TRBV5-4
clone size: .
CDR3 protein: CASSLLETGELFF
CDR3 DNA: TGTGCCAGCAGCTTGCTAGAGACCGGGGAGCTGTTTTTT

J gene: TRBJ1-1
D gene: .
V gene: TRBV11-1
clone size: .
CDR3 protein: CASSLAAGKNTEAFF
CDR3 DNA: TGTGCCAGCAGCTTAGCTGCAGGGAAGAACACTGAAGCTTTCTTT

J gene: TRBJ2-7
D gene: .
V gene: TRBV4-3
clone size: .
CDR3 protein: CASSQDQADGWNEQYF
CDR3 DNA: TGCGCCAGCAGCCAAGATCAGGCTGACGGTTGGAACGAGCAGTACTTC

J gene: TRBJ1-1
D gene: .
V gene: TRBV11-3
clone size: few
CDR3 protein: CASSLDAAGIAFF
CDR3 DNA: TGTGCCAGCAGCTTAGACGCGGCAGGGATAGCTTTCTTT

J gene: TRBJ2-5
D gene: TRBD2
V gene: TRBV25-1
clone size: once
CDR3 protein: CASSESGTSGGFQETQYF
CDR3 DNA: TGTGCCAGCAGCGAAAGTGGGACTAGCGGGGGGTTCCAAGAGACCCAGTACTTC

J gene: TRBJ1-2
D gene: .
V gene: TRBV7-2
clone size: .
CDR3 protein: CASSLVGGGGSFNYGYTF
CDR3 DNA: TGTGCCAGCAGCTTAGTGGGAGGCGGAGGGTCCTTTAACTATGGCTACACCTTC

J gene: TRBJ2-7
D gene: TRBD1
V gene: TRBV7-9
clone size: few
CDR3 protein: CASSLGKPQGYEQYF
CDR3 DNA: TGTGCCAGCAGCTTAGGAAAACCACAGGGGTACGAGCAGTACTTC

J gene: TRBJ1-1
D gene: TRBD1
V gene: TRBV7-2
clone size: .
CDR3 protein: CASSPGQGNTEAFF
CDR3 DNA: TGTGCCAGCAGCCCAGGACAGGGGAACACTGAAGCTTTCTTT

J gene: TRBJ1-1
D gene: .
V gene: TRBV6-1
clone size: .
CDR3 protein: CASSAQGSNTEAFF
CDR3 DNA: TGTGCCAGCAGTGCACAGGGTTCGAACACTGAAGCTTTCTTT

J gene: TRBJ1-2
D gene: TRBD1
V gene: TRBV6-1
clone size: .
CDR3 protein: CASSEIGDRGYTF
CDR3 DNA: TGTGCCAGCAGTGAAATAGGGGACAGGGGCTACACCTTC

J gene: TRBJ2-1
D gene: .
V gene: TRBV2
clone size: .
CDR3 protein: CASSDVLDRSYNEQFF
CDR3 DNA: TGTGCCAGCAGTGATGTTCTAGACCGATCATACAATGAGCAGTTCTTC